This T cell receptor (beta chain) came from a study of blood T cell repertoires in COVID-19. Study background: The study drew acute and convalescent COVID-19 samples from the United States, Italy and Spain. In each case, the material was cDNA or gDNA derived from T cells, B-cell-depleted T cells, or PBMCs.

Per the germline V gene, CDR1 is LGHDT and CDR2 is YNNKEL (reference sequence). J was trimmed by 7 bases and V by 0 bases; bases with no gene match: 4. The CDR3 runs 16 residues. As originally analysed: Reference gene primer amplification in the assay estimated nucleated cell counts. Here immunoSEQ multiplex PCR was the method, and the copy in TCRdb shows in-frame clones only, minus some. The DNA was the basis for D and trimming; V, J and clone size are from that table. The table includes 350,000 to 450,000 clones, more than 80% detected once. The count of this clone is one. J is TRBJ2-1 and V is TRBV3-1 (or the pseudogene TRBV3-2); 12 nucleotides align to TRBD1. The TCR sequence derives from a man aged 40-49 years with acute or convalescent COVID-19. The source material was peripheral blood. CDR3 in amino acids: CASSQELGQGANEQFF. In nucleotides, the CDR3 is TGTGCCAGCAGCCAAGAATTGGGACAGGGGGCTAATGAGCAGTTCTTC.